This passage covers 17 T cell receptor beta chains from one sample sequenced in a study of cytomegalovirus exposure and HLA in healthy donors. Use of 60 Vbeta and 13 Jbeta primers characterized the PCR. The data were produced by immunoSEQ multiplex PCR, yet TCRdb's version contains in-frame clones alone and is incomplete. The table has fewer than 200,000 clones, 75% to 85% seen once. Input material: PBMCs. The receptor source for this set is a woman aged 45-60 years in good health and CMV-seronegative.

This clone was recorded once. J is TRBJ2-5 and V is TRBV4-1, with 9 bases aligning to TRBD2. TRBJ2-7 matches the DNA end more closely, so the J call is doubtful. The CDR3 runs 16 residues. Germline CDR1 is MGHRA and CDR2 is YSYEKL. Here the CDR3 DNA reads TGCGCCAGCAGCCCGATCCCGACTAGCGGACCCTACGAGCAGTACTTC. Translating it yields CASSPIPTSGPYEQYF.

The rearrangement joins TRBV18 to TRBJ2-1; a possible D gene is TRBD2 (7 bases). V was clipped by 6 bases and J by 0 bases, with 15 bases between them. Germline V lookup: CDR1 KGHSH, CDR2 LQKENI. The CDR3 runs 16 residues. The CDR3 loop is CASSPGGGSSYNEQFF. The CDR3 nucleotides read TGTGCCAGCTCCCCGGGGGGCGGGAGCTCCTACAATGAGCAGTTCTTC.

This clone was detected only a few times. The rearrangement links TRBV4-1 to TRBJ1-4; TRBD1 aligns across 9 bases. The V segment lost 2 bases and the J segment 7 bases; nucleotides outside the gene matches: 5. Germline values: CDR1 MGHRA, CDR2 YSYEKL. This CDR3 region has 15 residues. CDR3: CASSQTGTGLEKLFF. CDR3 sequence (DNA): TGCGCCAGCAGCCAAACCGGGACAGGGCTTGAAAAACTGTTTTTT.

This sequence joins TRBV7-2 and TRBJ2-3; 9 bases fit TRBD2. The length of the CDR3 is 16 residues. The ends lost 2 bases at V and 5 bases at J; junction bases unmatched: 8. Germline values: CDR1 SGHTA, CDR2 FQGNSA. CDR3 amino acids: CASSLHRRGGVDTQYF. CDR3 sequence (DNA): TGTGCCAGCAGCTTACACAGGCGGGGGGGCGTAGATACGCAGTATTTT.

This chain joins TRBV5-4 and TRBJ2-3; 8 bases align to TRBD2. Unmatched junction bases numbered 10, after V lost 3 bases and J lost 4 bases. The germline CDR1 and CDR2 sequences are SGHNT and YYREEE (reference sequence). The CDR3 contains 16 residues. The CDR3 loop reads CASSSPPSGFPDTQYF. DNA for the CDR3: TGTGCCAGCAGCTCGCCGCCTAGCGGGTTTCCAGATACGCAGTATTTT.

The chain has TRBV21-1 and TRBJ1-6; whether TRBD1, the table's D call, matches the DNA was not checked. TRBV21-1 is tagged as a pseudogene. This CDR3 region has 20 residues. The CDR3 nucleotides are TGTGCCAGCAGCAAAAAGGTGGGGGGGACAGGGAGCAAAGGGAATTCACCCCTCCACTTT. Its translation: CASSKKVGGTGSKGNSPLHF.

The chain has TRBV19 and TRBJ2-1, with TRBD2 identical over 13 bases. This CDR3 contains 16 residues. V lost 8 bases to trimming and J lost 7 bases; unmatched junction nucleotides: 11. Germline loops: CDR1 LNHDA, CDR2 SQIVND (reference sequence). The CDR3 DNA is TGTGCCAGTTCCTGGACTAGCGGGAGTGGGGGGAATGAGCAGTTCTTC. It specifies CASSWTSGSGGNEQFF.

This clone was detected only once. This chain links TRBV28 with TRBJ1-4; 9 nucleotides line up with TRBD1. V was clipped by 8 bases and J by 1 base; unmatched bases: 8. Germline CDR1 is MDHEN and CDR2 is SYDVKM. CDR3 length: 16 residues. The CDR3 region has the DNA TGTGCCAGCGGCACGGACAGGGGAGTAACTAATGAAAAACTGTTTTTT. Amino acids: CASGTDRGVTNEKLFF.

The gene calls are TRBV18 and TRBJ2-3; D is ambiguous. The CDR3 contains 16 residues. V was pared by 8 bases and J by 4 bases, with 22 bases between. Germline V gives CDR1 KGHSH, CDR2 LQKENI. CDR3 in DNA: TGTGCCAGCGCCAATAGCCACCTCCTGCCCGCAGATACGCAGTATTTT. Its protein is CASANSHLLPADTQYF. The whole variable domain, remainder taken from reference TRBV18 and TRBJ2-3, is NAGVMQNPRHLVRRRGQEARLRCSPMKGHSHVYWYRQLPEEGLKFMVYLQKENIIDESGMPKERFSAEFPKEGPSILRIQQVVRGDSAAYFCASANSHLLPADTQYFGPGTRLTVL.

V usage is TRBV30 and J usage is TRBJ1-4; a possible D gene is TRBD1 (6 bases). CDR3 length: 13 amino acids. The V end was cut by 8 bases, the J end by 5 bases, with 15 bases between. Looked up from germline, CDR1 is GTSNPN and CDR2 is SVGIG (reference sequence). The CDR3 DNA reads as TGTGCCGGTAGGACAGCCAAGAATGAAAAACTGTTTTTT. It specifies CAGRTAKNEKLFF.

V gene TRBV10-2 combines with J gene TRBJ2-5; TRBD2 is a possible D gene (6 bases). CDR1 is WSHSY, CDR2 SAAADI, per germline. V lost 5 bases and J lost 1, with 17 bases in between. The CDR3 sequence is 16 residues long. CDR3 nucleotide sequence: TGCGCCAGCAGTTCCGGGCTCCCCGGGGGCCAAGAGACCCAGTACTTC. This encodes CASSSGLPGGQETQYF.

CDR3 nucleotides: TGCGCCAGCAGCCAAGTCGGCGGGGAGATTTCACCCCTCCACTTT. This encodes CASSQVGGEISPLHF. The chain employs TRBV4-3 and TRBJ1-6; D is unclear. V was pared by 1 base and J by 9 bases, with 13 bases between. The CDR3 is 15 residues long. Germline V gives CDR1 LGHNA, CDR2 YSLEER.

The genes are TRBV11-1 and TRBJ2-7; 7 bases align to TRBD1. This CDR3 spans 13 amino acids. Per the germline V gene, CDR1 is SGHAT and CDR2 is FQDESV (reference sequence). J lost 5 bases, V lost 5 bases, and 6 bases had no gene match. The CDR3 region has the DNA TGTGCCAGCAGCCAACAGGGGATCCACGAGCAGTACTTC. Amino acid sequence: CASSQQGIHEQYF.

The chain has TRBV5-6 and TRBJ1-1; unclear D gene. This CDR3 is 12 amino acids long. The ends were cut back, 0 bases at V and 2 bases at J, with 2 bases in the middle. Per the germline V gene, CDR1 is SGHDT and CDR2 is YYEEEE. The CDR3 region is CASSLVNTEAFF. Here the CDR3 DNA reads TGTGCCAGCAGCTTGGTAAACACTGAAGCTTTCTTT.

In this sample, this clone turned up a few times. The chain employs TRBV30 and TRBJ1-2; a weak D match, TRBD1 (6 bases). The CDR3 extends over 13 amino acids. CDR1 GTSNPN and CDR2 SVGIG come from the germline V gene (reference sequence). The V end lost 0 bases, the J end lost 2 bases, and 7 bases lay between the germline ends. This chain's CDR3 is CAWSVDRNYGYTF. In DNA, the CDR3 is TGTGCCTGGAGTGTTGACAGGAACTATGGCTACACCTTC.

A single count supports this clone. The chain links TRBV9 to TRBJ1-5; a weak D match, TRBD1 (6 bases). Germline-derived CDR1 and CDR2 are SGDLS and YYNGEE. Trimming cost V 4 bases and J 4 bases, with 15 bases left between them. The CDR3 is 15 residues long. DNA for the CDR3: TGTGCCAGCAGCACTTCCGGGACATTTAATCAGCCCCAGCATTTT. This codes for CASSTSGTFNQPQHF.

The rearrangement uses TRBV9 and TRBJ1-3, with D possibly being TRBD1 (5 bases). The V gene's germline CDR1 is SGDLS and CDR2 YYNGEE. V lost 4 bases and J lost 1, with 12 bases in between. The CDR3 length is 15 residues. For the CDR3, the DNA is TGTGCCAGCAGCTTCGAAGGGGCTTCTGGAAACACCATATATTTT. This gives the protein CASSFEGASGNTIYF.